This TCR beta chain was observed in a study of T cells in Graves' hyperthyroidism and ophthalmopathy (dated by TCRdb to between 2018 and 2020). For the study in its entirety: Peripheral blood samples were taken at initial diagnosis, before any treatment was given. To identify distinguishing TCR V-J signatures, a discovery cohort of around 100 patients was used, comprising 43 with Graves' ophthalmopathy and 55 to 65 with stable Graves' hyperthyroidism. Prospective prediction of ophthalmopathy was tested in an independent validation cohort of about 19 hyperthyroidism patients and 15 to 17 patients who later progressed to ophthalmopathy. The 100 or so discovery patients were randomly divided into training and test sets at a 7:3 ratio. The study also compared thyroid tissue and blood T-cell repertoires from more than five Graves' hyperthyroidism patients. Once sampling was done, hyperthyroidism patients were given methimazole at a starting dose of 30 mg daily, whereas ophthalmopathy patients were given high-dose intravenous methylprednisolone. TCR Vbeta CDR3 sequencing of roughly 140 peripheral blood samples (around 45 ophthalmopathy, some 75 hyperthyroidism and some 17 progressor patients) is reported in the paper.

Ten or more counts support this clonotype. This receptor's antigen is unknown. Base qualities were left out, and no much larger clone turns up one base away. A patient counted as having stable Graves' hyperthyroidism if no progression to ophthalmopathy occurred over 18 months of follow-up. Hyperthyroidism patients were newly diagnosed, with disease duration under 2 months, and aged 18 to 65 years. Any patient with an uncontrolled infection, another autoimmune disease, pregnancy or lactation was excluded. Diagnoses were established on the basis of clinical symptoms, serum thyroxine and TRAb, thyroid ultrasound, and orbital computed tomography. Ficoll-Paque density gradient centrifugation was used to isolate PBMCs from around 10 ml of fresh peripheral blood. Trizol reagent was used to extract total RNA, and RNA quality was then checked on an Agilent 2100 Bioanalyzer. According to the germline V gene (reference sequence), CDR1 reads DFQATT and CDR2 reads SNEGSKA. From its cysteine to its phenylalanine, the CDR3 spans 11 amino acids. Kept here is only the CDR3 DNA, which spans 33 bases and is read in frame from base 1. The trim is 6 bases for V and 5 bases for J, with a gap of 11 bases between the germline ends.

TCR beta CDR3 regions were amplified from RNA transcripts. The TCR CDR3 was subjected to a first round of RT-PCR using the HTBI primer set and the Qiagen OneStep RT-PCR kit. Libraries were constructed in a second round of multiplex PCR, after which size selection and purification were performed. Sequencing of the libraries was done on an Illumina HiSeq2000 using paired-end 100 bp reads. As for how the authors treated the data: SOAPnuke was used to process the raw data, removing reads that contained adapters or uncalled bases, had a mean Phred below 15, or lacked an exact match to the constant primer or identifier. High-quality paired reads were merged using COPE v1.2.5, and each unique nucleotide sequence was defined as a clonotype. MiTCR v1.1 was used to align the clonotypes against IMGT TRBV, TRBD and TRBJ reference segments. The analysis was restricted to V-J combinations with a frequency above 0.0001, which together covered roughly 99% of the repertoires. The TCS score was defined as F50 (clonal expansion) divided by E x V (chaos), with BLOSUM62-based TCRdist calculated between CDR3 peptides within each V-J. Welch's t-statistics and random forest reduced 500 to 550 V-J features to 13, which were used in a naive Bayes classifier (R e1071). Starting from the raw public reads, TCRdb applied fastp trimming at Q25, assembled clones with MiXCR and retained in-frame beta chains. Identical CDR3 proteins give one entry, which carries the most common genes and DNA. TCRdb, not the authors, supplied the V and J calls. The sample yields some 510,000 distinct CDR3 sequences; around 21% were counted once. The top ten constitute more than 20% of the sample.

Study-wide findings and limitations: Most expanded thyroid clonotypes (frequency above 0.001) were also detected in blood, a finding suggesting that blood repertoires may reflect thyroid immune responses. Sample size was not statistically predetermined, and blinding of investigators to group allocation was not performed. Ophthalmopathy was separated from stable hyperthyroidism by a 13 V-J signature model, with about 88% sensitivity and around 81% specificity obtained in cross-validation and 80%/75% obtained in testing. In validation, progression to ophthalmopathy was predicted by the model with more than 65% sensitivity and 72.22% specificity, a median of about 6.8 months before onset.

What was sequenced was blood. The clonotype was recovered from a man younger than 30 with Graves' hyperthyroidism. The V and J segments used are TRBV20-1 and TRBJ2-7, with no confident D gene call. For the CDR3, the sequence is CSATPQHEQYF. The sequence in DNA is TGCAGTGCGACCCCTCAACACGAGCAGTACTTC.